This T cell receptor (beta chain) was retrieved from a study of response to subunit inactivated influenza vaccine. General study points: Every seasonal influenza vaccination brings in few new T cells, the authors suggested.

This clonotype was seen at least ten times. Its antigen is not known. This CDR3 region has 15 residues. V lost 4 bases and J lost 3, with 12 bases in between. CDR1 and CDR2 from the germline V gene are SGHTA and FQGNSA. A single record per CDR3 protein comes from TCRdb applying MiXCR to the RT-PCR reads. The sample records 550,000 to 800,000 distinct CDR3 sequences, approximately 15% being singletons. This chain connects TRBV7-2 to TRBJ2-2; D possibly corresponds to TRBD1 (5 bases). The receptor comes from a man aged 50 or older who received an inactivated influenza vaccine. The sequences come from PBMCs from blood, collected roughly 15 days before vaccination. CDR3 region: CASSSQSRDTGELFF. The CDR3 DNA reads TGTGCCAGCAGCTCTCAAAGCAGGGACACCGGGGAGCTGTTTTTT.